Sequencing of this TCR beta chain was carried out in a study of blood T cell dynamics during melanoma immunotherapy. The V and J ends lost 0 bases and 5 bases, in that order; junction bases with no gene match: 4. This CDR3 has 15 residues. The germline V gene has CDR1 SGHNT and CDR2 YYREEE (reference sequence). Using immunoSEQ multiplex PCR, the repertoire was profiled, and TCRdb retains in-frame clones only, with some absent. The profile shows some 9,800 clones, 70% to 90% of them singletons. Time point meaning: pre-treatment baseline. No patient had earlier systemic cancer treatment, concurrent immunosuppressants, or another active cancer.

The sequencing here drew on blood, taken from a patient treated with checkpoint blockade. This TCR came from a human donor with melanoma. The rearrangement joins TRBV5-4 to TRBJ2-2, with TRBD1 matching 7 bases. CDR3 sequence reads: CASSLEPGGTGELFF. The CDR3 DNA reads as TGTGCCAGCAGCTTGGAGCCAGGGGGAACCGGGGAGCTGTTTTTT.